The source of this T cell receptor beta chain is a study of shared clonotypes between healthy human individuals. Overall study findings and caveats: Few donors restricted represented genetic and exposure-history diversity. Larger estimated richness was generally recorded for naive subsets relative to memory subsets. Across a handful of donors, naive CD4 shared around 5.4%, naive CD8 about 3.2%, memory CD4 approximately 2.5%, memory CD8 about 0.4%.

The CDR3 spans 11 residues. Germline lookup yields CDR1 MGHDK and CDR2 SYGVNS. With 4 bases removed from V and 9 bases from J, the gap between germline ends came to 9 bases. As for this clone: No antigen is known for it.

Deep was the level at which the assay was run. Libraries were prepared by immunoSEQ multiplex PCR; TCRdb keeps only in-frame clonotypes and omits some of them. Of some 2.1 million clones listed, roughly 96% are singletons. This clonotype was sampled from a man in his late teens or twenties in good health. The chain joins TRBV25-1 to TRBJ1-2; no definite D call. Sequenced: naive CD4+ T cells sorted from blood. Sample subset: CD45RA+ positively selected. The CDR3 bases are TGTGCCAGCAGTGTAACTGGGAGCTACACCTTC. Amino acids: CASSVTGSYTF.